This T cell receptor (beta chain) was identified in a study of cytomegalovirus exposure and HLA in healthy donors (dated by TCRdb to about 2017). Background for the entire study: An earlier analysis of some 550 of the donors reported 250 to 350 Gb of sequence data and 100 million to 140 million unique TCR beta sequences from about 200 million T cells. The study profiled the T cell repertoires of around 700 subjects by immunosequencing and related them to cytomegalovirus serostatus. All discovery cohort repertoires had been generated on a single sequencing platform. To decide whether each TCR beta V gene segment behaved as functional or pseudogenic, an earlier analysis of several hundred of the donors relied on high-throughput TCR beta sequencing. In a later genetic analysis, genome-wide SNP genotypes for about 65% of the roughly 670 donors were used, and that subset was treated as a discovery cohort. The study aimed to test whether cataloging public T cell receptors could reveal signatures of past pathogen exposure. To study patterns of TCR occurrence, a later analysis re-analyzed previously published TCR beta repertoires from 600 to 750 donors and added high-resolution HLA genotyping. Among 300 to 500 genotyped donors of the cohort, an average of about 240,000 unique TCR beta nucleotide sequences was sequenced per donor, of which 15% to 20% were non-productive. Of the approximately 400 genotyped donors, about 80% fell in the genetic ancestry cluster associated with self-reported Caucasian donors. HLA typing included class I and class II loci at four-digit resolution. Along with the approximately 620-subject first cohort, a separate validation cohort of approximately 110 different subjects was used. Rather than using new phenotypic data, the later analysis identified candidate immune exposures from TCR beta sequences and from how often those sequences occurred across donors. Donor age, sex, ethnicity and CMV serostatus were compiled together with the repertoire data. Typing coverage differed by locus: A, B, C, DRB1 and DQB1 were typed in about 620-630 donors, DQA1 in 500 to 550, DPA1 in around 580, and DPB1 in about 450. To predict cytomegalovirus infection status, the study combined high-throughput TCR immunosequencing, statistical association of individual TCRs with disease status, and machine learning. Roughly 5 DR-DQ haplotypes were handled as single units for association and clustering because linkage in the cohort was strong. An early release that covered roughly 600 HLA-typed donors contained about 300 gigabases of sequencing data and about 84 million unique TCR sequences.

Libraries were made using the immunoSEQ multiplex PCR assay. A mixture of 60 forward primers for TCR Vbeta segments and 13 reverse primers for TCR Jbeta segments was used in the multiplex PCR. The CDR3 region of rearranged TCR beta genes was amplified from genomic DNA by a multiplex PCR assay. Amplified TCR beta libraries were sequenced as 87-base-pair reads on the Illumina HiSeq System. Concerning the study's data processing: In a later analysis, some 80 million unique TCR beta chains were counted across the 500 to 850 repertoires, and approximately 11 million of these chains were shared by at least two donors. Raw reads were error-corrected and collapsed into unique sequences by a nearest-neighbor algorithm in which closely related sequences were merged to remove PCR and sequencing errors. To assign V, D and J gene segments, CDR3 sequences were aligned to IMGT reference sequences. For a sequence to be retained, at least a six-nucleotide match to both a V gene segment and a J gene segment was required. A rearrangement counted as productive if the CDR3 had no stop codons and remained in frame with V and J, and every other rearrangement counted as non-productive. CDR3 was defined according to IMGT convention as the region running from the second conserved V-encoded cysteine to the conserved J-encoded phenylalanine. The earlier analysis of roughly 590 of the donors excluded any sequence lacking an unambiguous match to a single V gene segment. In an earlier analysis of approximately 610 of the donors, V segments were called functional above 56.7% productive rearrangements and were called segregating when the between-donor standard deviation exceeded 5%. A statistical classification framework was built for diagnosing cytomegalovirus status from the catalog of TCR beta chain sequences. In a later analysis, V and J genes were assigned by comparing TCR nucleotide sequences against IMGT/GENE-DB human TR gene sequences. The TCRdist pipeline was used in a later analysis to assign CDR3 sequences and most-parsimonious VDJ recombination scenarios. In a later analysis, every TCR beta chain was defined by the combination of its CDR3 amino acid sequence and its V-gene family, and reads without a unique V-gene family were dropped. As a way to deal with suspected cross-contamination and a sequencing artifact, a later analysis dropped nearly 600 nucleotide sequences that were highly shared and had low generation probability. In a later analysis, a clonal expansion index for each public chain was calculated from normalized within-repertoire ranks of inferred template counts. Generation probabilities in a later analysis came from a VDJ recombination model fitted to out-of-frame rearrangements, and those results were checked against IGoR. A later analysis scored TCR-TCR, TCR-HLA and TCR-CMV co-occurrence with hypergeometric tests, applying a repertoire-size bias correction to TCR pairs. False discovery rates were estimated in a later analysis by permuting HLA or CMV assignments 20 times. In a later analysis, co-occurring TCRs were grouped with DBSCAN, and TCRdist sequence similarity was added when clustering was performed within HLA-allele-positive subsets. Repertoires with fewer than 30,000 or more than 120,000 public chains, plus five repertoires with anomalous nucleotide sharing, were excluded from co-occurrence clustering. TCRdb re-hosts the immuneACCESS table, in-frame sequences only. Its copies lack some clones; in the studies checked, an unresolved V gene accounts for under half of them, and the cause for the rest is not known. That table gives V, J and clone size, and the DNA gave D and trimming. For this sample there are 130,000 or so clones; approximately 80% appear just once. Of the sample, 1.5% to 2% falls within the top ten clones.

In regard to this clone: Its recognized antigen is unknown. No quality values exist for individual bases; no much larger clone is one base distant.

The cohort was made up of approximately 670 healthy bone marrow donors. At the time of sampling, all cohort members were nominally healthy, though unrecorded immune exposures were likely present. The donor tested CMV seronegative, placing the donor among the 300 to 450 seronegative members of the cohort. Each donor provided a peripheral blood sample, and peripheral blood mononuclear cells were used for TCR beta sequencing. The Qiagen DNeasy Blood Extraction Kit was used to extract genomic DNA from the blood cell samples. CDR1 and CDR2 (SGDLS, YYNGEE) derive from the germline V gene. CDR3 length: 14 amino acids, cysteine to phenylalanine. This entry keeps only the CDR3 DNA: 42 bases, framed from base 1. Germline trimming: 1 base from V, 4 bases from J; junction bases outside gene matches: 0. Study-level results and caveats: A cluster of highly shared sequence variants was judged likely to be a technical artifact of the sequencing pipeline. An earlier analysis of 587 of the donors showed that most TCR beta V segments appeared in productive rearrangements either about 87% or about 30% of the time, which broadly matched IMGT annotations. The only immune exposure information available for the cohort was CMV serostatus. A few of the identified cytomegalovirus-associated TCR beta chains were confirmed in vitro to be specific for cytomegalovirus antigens. According to a later analysis, TCR association rates differed among HLA loci, with DRB1 alleles showing the most associated TCRs and HLA-C alleles showing the fewest. Compared with equally common non-associated chains, HLA-associated TCR beta chains in a later analysis were more clonally expanded and had lower generation probabilities. Specific HLA alleles were associated with 15,000 to 20,000 TCR beta sequences at a false discovery rate of 0.05 in a later analysis. Several of the top co-occurrence clusters appeared to be linked to parvovirus B19, influenza, CMV and Epstein-Barr virus, according to a later analysis. The authors suggested that the approach could potentially be extended to other disease states and immunological phenotypes. The 87-base-pair reads could not distinguish some IMGT-functional V segments, including TRBV6-2 and TRBV6-3, so those segments were excluded. Compared with the roughly 600-donor mean, donors in an Asian-associated ancestry cluster had fewer N-insertions in productive TCRs, according to a later genetic analysis. An association between a missense DCLRE1C variant and V-gene and J-gene trimming of TCR beta chains was found in a later genetic analysis and replicated in an independent cohort. Presence/absence analyses assumed roughly uniform sequencing depth across donors, an assumption that may not hold. Because counts were too low, approximately 15 rarely observed V segments, including chromosome 9 orphons, were excluded from the earlier analysis of 587 of the donors. Because HLA typing was missing for some donors at each locus, association tests included only the typed subset. In both the original and validation cohorts, the classifier was reported to diagnose cytomegalovirus status with high specificity and sensitivity. A further reported finding was that TCR beta sequences accurately predicted the HLA-A and HLA-B alleles for most subjects in the first cohort. This cohort had only TCR beta chains sequenced, and the lack of alpha or paired-chain data limited which features could be detected. Across donors, most TCR sequences were observed very rarely, whereas some public TCRs were present in many individuals. A total of fewer than 200 TCR beta chains were listed by the study as associated with cytomegalovirus. Correlated functional status among segregating V segments might be attributable to linkage disequilibrium, but an unknown experimental factor could not be ruled out. When HLA alleles, especially DR and DQ, strongly co-occurred, attributing TCR associations to individual alleles was difficult. A later analysis found that most CMV-associated TCR beta chains appeared HLA-restricted, with HLA associations seemingly driven largely by CMV exposure.

This sequence uses TRBV9 and TRBJ2-3; 10 of the junction bases match TRBD2. The sample consisted of PBMCs. This sequence originates from a man aged 35-49 years in good health and CMV-seronegative. The CDR3 here reads CASSVSGGADTQYF. Here is the DNA: TGTGCCAGCAGCGTAAGCGGGGGGGCAGATACGCAGTATTTT.